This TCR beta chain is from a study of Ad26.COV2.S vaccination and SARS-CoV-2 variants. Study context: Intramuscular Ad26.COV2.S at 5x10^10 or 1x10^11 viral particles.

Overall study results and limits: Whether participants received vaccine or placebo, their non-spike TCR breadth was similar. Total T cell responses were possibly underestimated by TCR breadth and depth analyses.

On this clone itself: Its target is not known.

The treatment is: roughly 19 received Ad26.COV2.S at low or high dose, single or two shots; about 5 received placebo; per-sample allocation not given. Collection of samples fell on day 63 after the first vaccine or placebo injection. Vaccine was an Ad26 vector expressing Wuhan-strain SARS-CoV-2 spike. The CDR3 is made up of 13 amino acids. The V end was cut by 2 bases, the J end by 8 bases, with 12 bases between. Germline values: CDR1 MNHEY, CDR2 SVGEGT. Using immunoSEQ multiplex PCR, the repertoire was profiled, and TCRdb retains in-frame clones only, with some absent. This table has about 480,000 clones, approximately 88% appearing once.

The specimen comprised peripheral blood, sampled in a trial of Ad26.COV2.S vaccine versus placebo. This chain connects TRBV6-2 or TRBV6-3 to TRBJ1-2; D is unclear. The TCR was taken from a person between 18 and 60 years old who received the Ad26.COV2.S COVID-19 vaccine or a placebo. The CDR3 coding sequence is TGTGCCAGCAGTTACGGACCCCCGCGGGGCTACACCTTC. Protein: CASSYGPPRGYTF.